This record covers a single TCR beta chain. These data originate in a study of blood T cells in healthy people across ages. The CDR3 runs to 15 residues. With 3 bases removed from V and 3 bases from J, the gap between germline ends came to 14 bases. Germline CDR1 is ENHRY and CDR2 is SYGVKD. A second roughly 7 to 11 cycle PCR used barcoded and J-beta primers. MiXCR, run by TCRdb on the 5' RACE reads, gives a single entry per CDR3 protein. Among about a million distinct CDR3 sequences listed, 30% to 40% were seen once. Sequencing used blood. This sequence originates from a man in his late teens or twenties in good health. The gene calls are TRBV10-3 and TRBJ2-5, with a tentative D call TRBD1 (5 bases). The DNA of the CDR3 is TGTGCCATCAGTGAAGGGGTAAAGGTCGAAGAGACCCAGTACTTC. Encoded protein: CAISEGVKVEETQYF.